These T cell receptor beta chains were read from a single sample in a study of cytomegalovirus exposure and HLA in healthy donors. Libraries were prepared by immunoSEQ multiplex PCR; TCRdb keeps only in-frame clonotypes and omits some of them. The sample holds roughly 100,000 clones, around 77% seen once. The sequenced sample was PBMCs. Receptor source: a man in his fifties in good health and CMV-seropositive. The CDR3 runs from the conserved cysteine through the conserved F or W.

13,TRBV28,CASTLQGTDTQYF
14,TRBV7-9,CASSLASRNEKLFF
15,TRBV11-1,CASSWGQGARNEQFF
14,TRBV27,CASSLGTGVFEAFF
15,TRBV19,CASSSGLADYNEQFF
20,TRBV28,CASSPGGLAGEGSGANVLTF
17,TRBV2,CASSEGSRGLTNEKLFF
14,TRBV10-3,CAIRNLGQAGELFF
14,TRBV11-2,CASSSAGVFYEQYF
16,TRBV23-1,CASSQPGQGSTDTQYF
16,TRBV5-6,CASSLVENSGTDTQYF
16,TRBV21-1,CASSLGVGPHLFEQFF
16,TRBV7-9,CSSSLGQERSTGELFF